These T cell receptor beta chains were read from a single sample in a study of cytomegalovirus exposure and HLA in healthy donors. This table comes from immunoSEQ multiplex PCR, and its TCRdb copy is limited to in-frame clones, with some not included. The table has around 100,000 clones, around 75% seen once; the top ten hold 13% to 15%. Input material: PBMCs. These receptors originate from a male donor in good health and CMV-seropositive. Both conserved end residues are part of each CDR3. D genes are given only for firm matches. Size values are once, few and many counts, or a class for expanded clones, and some rows have none.

abundance,j_gene,d_gene,v_gene,CDR3nt,CDR3aa
.,TRBJ2-7,TRBD2,TRBV2,TGTGCCAGCAGTAAGAGGACTAGCGGCCACGAGCAGTACTTC,CASSKRTSGHEQYF
.,TRBJ1-2,TRBD1,TRBV7-2,TGTGCCAGCAGCTTCTATCGACAGGGGGCTTCTGGCTACACCTTC,CASSFYRQGASGYTF
few,TRBJ2-5,.,TRBV7-8,TGTGCCAGCAGCTTAGCGTGGTCAGGGGAACAAGAGACCCAGTACTTC,CASSLAWSGEQETQYF
.,TRBJ2-1,TRBD2,TRBV11-3,TGTGCCAGCAGCCTCGGGTGGCGGGGGGGCAATGAGCAGTTCTTC,CASSLGWRGGNEQFF
.,TRBJ1-3,TRBD1,TRBV7-6,TGTGCCAGCAGCTCCCTGAGGGGGCCGACTGGAAACACCATATATTTT,CASSSLRGPTGNTIYF
.,TRBJ1-3,TRBD1,TRBV4-2,TGTGCCAGCAGCCAAGTGGGACAGGGATCCGGAAACACCATATATTTT,CASSQVGQGSGNTIYF
.,TRBJ2-5,.,TRBV19,TGTGCCAGTAGCTTCGTCCTGCAAGAGACCCAGTACTTC,CASSFVLQETQYF
.,TRBJ1-2,TRBD1,TRBV28,TGTGCCAGCAGTTACACAGGGGGGGTTCGCGGCTACACCTTC,CASSYTGGVRGYTF
.,TRBJ2-7,.,TRBV2,.,CASSERKGQILRAVLRYLTLYF
.,TRBJ1-1,TRBD1,TRBV2,TGTGCCAGCTGGCCCGGGACAGGGGGCAGAGGGAACACTGAAGCTTTCTTT,CASWPGTGGRGNTEAFF
.,TRBJ2-6,.,TRBV7-6,TGTGCCAGCAGCTTACGTTCTGGGGCCAACGTCCTGACTTTC,CASSLRSGANVLTF
.,TRBJ1-1,.,TRBV11-3,TGTGCCAGCAGCTTAGATATCAACACTGAAGCTTTCTTT,CASSLDINTEAFF
.,TRBJ2-5,TRBD2,TRBV11-3,TGTGCCAGCAGCCCCAGACTAGCGGGGGTTTGGGAGACCCAGTACTTC,CASSPRLAGVWETQYF
.,TRBJ2-7,TRBD1,TRBV6-6,TGTGCCAGCAGTACATTGGGACAGGGGGTAGACGAGCAGTACTTC,CASSTLGQGVDEQYF
.,TRBJ2-6,TRBD2,TRBV6-1,TGTGCCAGCAGTGAAAGCGGGGGGGCCTCTGGGGCCAACGTCCTGACTTTC,CASSESGGASGANVLTF
.,TRBJ2-2,TRBD2,TRBV18,TGTGCCAGCTCACCACGGACTAGCGGGGTCCCCGGGGAGCTGTTTTTT,CASSPRTSGVPGELFF
.,TRBJ2-1,.,TRBV25-1,TGTGCCAGCAGGCCGGGACACCCTTACAATGAGCAGTTCTTC,CASRPGHPYNEQFF
once,TRBJ2-5,TRBD2,TRBV4-2,TGTGCCAGCAGCCAAGAACTAGCGGGGGGCCCGGGACCGGGGACCCAGTACTTC,CASSQELAGGPGPGTQYF
once,TRBJ1-1,.,TRBV4-1,TGCGCCAGCAGCCAAGGTGGCACGTCGAACACTGAAGCTTTCTTT,CASSQGGTSNTEAFF
.,TRBJ2-3,.,TRBV7-2,TGTGCCAGCAGCTATCAGGGTGAAGATACGCAGTATTTT,CASSYQGEDTQYF